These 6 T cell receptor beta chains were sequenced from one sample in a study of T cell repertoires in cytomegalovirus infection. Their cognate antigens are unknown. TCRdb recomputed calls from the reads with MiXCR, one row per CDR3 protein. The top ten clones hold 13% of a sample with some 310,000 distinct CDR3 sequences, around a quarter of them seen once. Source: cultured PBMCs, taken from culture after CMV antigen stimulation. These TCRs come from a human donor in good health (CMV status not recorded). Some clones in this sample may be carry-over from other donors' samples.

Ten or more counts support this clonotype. The CDR3 nucleotides read TGTGCCAGCAGCCCGGGACCCGGCTGGGGCTACACCTTC. Its translation: CASSPGPGWGYTF. The rearrangement uses TRBV7-2 and TRBJ1-2; D possibly corresponds to TRBD1 (5 bases). CDR1 is SGHTA, CDR2 FQGNSA, per germline. The V end was cut by 5 bases, the J end by 8 bases, with 15 bases between. CDR3 length: 13 amino acids. Complete variable domain (other parts from reference TRBV7-2 and TRBJ1-2): GAGVSQSPSNKVTEKGKDVELRCDPISGHTALYWYRQSLGQGLEFLIYFQGNSAPDKSGLPSDRFSAERTGGSVSTLTIQRTQQEDSAVYLCASSPGPGWGYTFGSGTRLTVV.

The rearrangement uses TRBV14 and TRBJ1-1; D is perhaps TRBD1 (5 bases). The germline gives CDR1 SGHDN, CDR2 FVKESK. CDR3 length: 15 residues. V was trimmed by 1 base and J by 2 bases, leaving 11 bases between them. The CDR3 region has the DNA TGTGCCAGCAGCCAAGTGGGGCCACTTAACACTGAAGCTTTCTTT. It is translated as CASSQVGPLNTEAFF.

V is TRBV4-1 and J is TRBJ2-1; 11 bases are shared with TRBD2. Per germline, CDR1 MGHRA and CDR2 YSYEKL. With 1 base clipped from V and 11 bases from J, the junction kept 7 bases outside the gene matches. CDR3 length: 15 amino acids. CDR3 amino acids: CASSQGGIAGGQQFF. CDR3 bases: TGCGCCAGCAGCCAAGGCGGGATAGCGGGAGGGCAGCAGTTCTTC.

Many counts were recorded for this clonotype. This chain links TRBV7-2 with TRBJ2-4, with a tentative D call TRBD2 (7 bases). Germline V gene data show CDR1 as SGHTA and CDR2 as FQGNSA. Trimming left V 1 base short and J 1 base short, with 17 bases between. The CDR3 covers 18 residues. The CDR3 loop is CASSLEGGRPVAKNIQYF. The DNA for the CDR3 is TGTGCCAGCAGCTTAGAGGGGGGGCGCCCCGTTGCCAAAAACATTCAGTACTTC.

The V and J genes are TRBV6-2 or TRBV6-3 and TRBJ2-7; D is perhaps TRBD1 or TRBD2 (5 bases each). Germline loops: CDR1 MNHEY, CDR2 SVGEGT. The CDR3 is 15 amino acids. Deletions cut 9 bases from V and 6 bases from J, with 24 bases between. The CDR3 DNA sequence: TGTGCCAGTTCGAACTTGGGACGAGATAGCCGCGAGCAGTACGTC. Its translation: CASSNLGRDSREQYV.

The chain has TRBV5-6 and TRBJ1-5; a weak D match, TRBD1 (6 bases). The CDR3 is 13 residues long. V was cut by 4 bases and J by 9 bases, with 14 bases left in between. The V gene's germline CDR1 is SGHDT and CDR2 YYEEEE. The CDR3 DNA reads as TGTGCCAGCAGCAGTCAGGGGTATCGGCCCCAGCATTTT. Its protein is CASSSQGYRPQHF.